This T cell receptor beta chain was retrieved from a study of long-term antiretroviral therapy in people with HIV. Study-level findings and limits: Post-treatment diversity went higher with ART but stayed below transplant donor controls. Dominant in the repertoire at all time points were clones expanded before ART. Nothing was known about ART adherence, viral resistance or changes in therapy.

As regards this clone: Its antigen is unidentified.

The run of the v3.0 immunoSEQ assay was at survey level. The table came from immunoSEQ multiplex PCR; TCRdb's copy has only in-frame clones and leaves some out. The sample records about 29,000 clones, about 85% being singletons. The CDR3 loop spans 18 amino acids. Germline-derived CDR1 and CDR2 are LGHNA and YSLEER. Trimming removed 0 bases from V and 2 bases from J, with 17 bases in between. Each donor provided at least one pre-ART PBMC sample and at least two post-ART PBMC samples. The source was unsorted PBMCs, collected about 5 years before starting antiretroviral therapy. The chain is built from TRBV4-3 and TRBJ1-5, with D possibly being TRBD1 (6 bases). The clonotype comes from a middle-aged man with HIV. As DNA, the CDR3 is TGCGCCAGCAGCCAAGAGTGGGGGCCGAGGGTAGGCAATCAGCCCCAGCATTTT. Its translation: CASSQEWGPRVGNQPQHF.